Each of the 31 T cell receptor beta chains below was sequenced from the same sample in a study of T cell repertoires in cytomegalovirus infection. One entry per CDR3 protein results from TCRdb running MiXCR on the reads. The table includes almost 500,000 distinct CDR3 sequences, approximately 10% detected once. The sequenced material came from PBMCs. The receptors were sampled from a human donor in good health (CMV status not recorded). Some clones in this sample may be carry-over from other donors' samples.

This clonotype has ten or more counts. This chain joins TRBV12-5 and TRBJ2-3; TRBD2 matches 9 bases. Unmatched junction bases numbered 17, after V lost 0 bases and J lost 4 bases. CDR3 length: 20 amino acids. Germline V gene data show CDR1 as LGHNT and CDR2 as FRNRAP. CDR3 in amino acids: CASGLVILVASGDPPDTQYF. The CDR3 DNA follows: TGTGCTAGTGGTTTGGTCATCTTGGTTGCTAGCGGGGACCCCCCAGATACGCAGTATTTT.

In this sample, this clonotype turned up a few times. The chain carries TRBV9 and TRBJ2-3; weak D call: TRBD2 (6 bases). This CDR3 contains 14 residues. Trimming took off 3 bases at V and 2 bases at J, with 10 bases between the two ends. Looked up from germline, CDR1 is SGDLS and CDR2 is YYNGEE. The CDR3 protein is CASSDGGYTDTQYF. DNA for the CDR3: TGTGCCAGCAGCGACGGGGGTTACACAGATACGCAGTATTTT.

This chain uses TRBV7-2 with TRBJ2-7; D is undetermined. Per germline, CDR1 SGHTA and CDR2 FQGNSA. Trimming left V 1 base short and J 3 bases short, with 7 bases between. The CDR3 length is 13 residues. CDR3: CASSLVWNYEQYF. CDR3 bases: TGTGCCAGCAGCTTAGTGTGGAACTACGAGCAGTACTTC.

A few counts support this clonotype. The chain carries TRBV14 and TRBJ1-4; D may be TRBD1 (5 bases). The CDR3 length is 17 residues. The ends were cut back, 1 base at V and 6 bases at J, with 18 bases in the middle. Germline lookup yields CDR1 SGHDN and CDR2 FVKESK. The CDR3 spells CASSQGITPRGHEKLFF. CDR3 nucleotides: TGTGCCAGCAGCCAAGGTATCACACCGAGGGGACATGAAAAACTGTTTTTT.

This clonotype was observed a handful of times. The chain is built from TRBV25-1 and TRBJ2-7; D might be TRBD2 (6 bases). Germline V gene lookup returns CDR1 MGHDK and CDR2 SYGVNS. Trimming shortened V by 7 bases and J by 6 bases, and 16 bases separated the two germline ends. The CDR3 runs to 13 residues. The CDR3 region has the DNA TGTGCCAGCACCGACGGGGGTCGGCCCGAGCAGTACTTC. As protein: CASTDGGRPEQYF.

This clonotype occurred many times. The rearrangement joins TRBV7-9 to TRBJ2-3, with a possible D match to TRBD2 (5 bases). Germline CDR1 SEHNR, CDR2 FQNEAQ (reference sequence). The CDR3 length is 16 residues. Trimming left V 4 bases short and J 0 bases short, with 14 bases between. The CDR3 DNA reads TGTGCCAGCAGCTCTGGGCGCGGGTCTAGCACAGATACGCAGTATTTT. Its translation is CASSSGRGSSTDTQYF.

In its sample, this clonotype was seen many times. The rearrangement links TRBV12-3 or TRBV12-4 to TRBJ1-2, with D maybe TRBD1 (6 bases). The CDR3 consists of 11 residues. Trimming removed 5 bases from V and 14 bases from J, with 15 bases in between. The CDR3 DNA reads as TGTGCCAGCAGTGCGGACAGTTCGAGGACCTTC. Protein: CASSADSSRTF.

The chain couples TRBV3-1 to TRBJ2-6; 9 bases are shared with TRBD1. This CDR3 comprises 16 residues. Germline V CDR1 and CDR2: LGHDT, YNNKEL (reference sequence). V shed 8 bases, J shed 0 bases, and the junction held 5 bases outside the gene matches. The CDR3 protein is CASRDRALSGANVLTF. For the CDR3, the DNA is TGTGCCAGCCGGGACAGGGCCCTCTCTGGGGCCAACGTCCTGACTTTC.

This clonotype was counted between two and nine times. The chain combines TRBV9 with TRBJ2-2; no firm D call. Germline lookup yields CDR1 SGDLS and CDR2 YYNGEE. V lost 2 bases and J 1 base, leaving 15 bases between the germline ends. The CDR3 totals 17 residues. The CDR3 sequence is CASSVPLRGENTGELFF. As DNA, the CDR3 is TGTGCCAGCAGCGTCCCCCTCCGTGGAGAGAACACCGGGGAGCTGTTTTTT.

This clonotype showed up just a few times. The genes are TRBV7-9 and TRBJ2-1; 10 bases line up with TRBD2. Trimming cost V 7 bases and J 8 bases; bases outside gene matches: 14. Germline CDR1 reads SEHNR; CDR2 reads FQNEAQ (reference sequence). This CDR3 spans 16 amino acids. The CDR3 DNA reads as TGTGCCAGCACCCCCGTGACCTGGCTAGCGGGAGATGAGCAGTTCTTC. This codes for CASTPVTWLAGDEQFF. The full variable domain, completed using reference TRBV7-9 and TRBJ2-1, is DTGVSQNPRHKITKRGQNVTFRCDPISEHNRLYWYRQTLGQGPEFLTYFQNEAQLEKSRLLSDRFSAERPKGSFSTLEIQRTEQGDSAMYLCASTPVTWLAGDEQFFGPGTRLTVL.

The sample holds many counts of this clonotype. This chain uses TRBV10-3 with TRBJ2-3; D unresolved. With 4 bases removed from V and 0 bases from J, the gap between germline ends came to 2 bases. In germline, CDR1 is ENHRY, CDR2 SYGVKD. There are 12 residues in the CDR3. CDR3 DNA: TGTGCCATCAGTGTAAGCACAGATACGCAGTATTTT. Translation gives CAISVSTDTQYF.

CDR3 DNA sequence: TGTGCCAGCAGCAAGGGACAGGATAATGAAAAACTGTTTTTT. Translation: CASSKGQDNEKLFF. This rearrangement joins TRBV5-4 to TRBJ1-4; 8 bases fit TRBD1. Germline lookup yields CDR1 SGHNT and CDR2 YYREEE (reference sequence). The CDR3 is made up of 14 amino acids. Trimming cost V 4 bases and J 4 bases; bases outside gene matches: 3.

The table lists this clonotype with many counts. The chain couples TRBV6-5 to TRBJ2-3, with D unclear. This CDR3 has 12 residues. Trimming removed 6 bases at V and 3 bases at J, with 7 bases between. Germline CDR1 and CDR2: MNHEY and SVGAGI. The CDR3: CASRDGTDTQYF. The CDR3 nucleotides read TGTGCCAGCAGGGACGGGACAGATACGCAGTATTTT.

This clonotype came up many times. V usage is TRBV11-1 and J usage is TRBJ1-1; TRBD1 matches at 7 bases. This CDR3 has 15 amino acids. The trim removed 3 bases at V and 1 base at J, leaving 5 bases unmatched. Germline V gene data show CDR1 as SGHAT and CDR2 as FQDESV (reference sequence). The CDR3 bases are TGTGCCAGCAGCTTTTCGGGACAGCCGAACACTGAAGCTTTCTTT. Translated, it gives CASSFSGQPNTEAFF.

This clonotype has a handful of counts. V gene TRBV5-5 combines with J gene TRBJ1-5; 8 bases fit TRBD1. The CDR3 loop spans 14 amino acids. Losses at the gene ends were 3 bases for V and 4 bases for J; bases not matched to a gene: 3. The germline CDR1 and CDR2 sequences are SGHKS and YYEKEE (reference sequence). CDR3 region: CASSWGQENQPQHF. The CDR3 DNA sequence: TGTGCCAGCAGCTGGGGACAGGAGAATCAGCCCCAGCATTTT.

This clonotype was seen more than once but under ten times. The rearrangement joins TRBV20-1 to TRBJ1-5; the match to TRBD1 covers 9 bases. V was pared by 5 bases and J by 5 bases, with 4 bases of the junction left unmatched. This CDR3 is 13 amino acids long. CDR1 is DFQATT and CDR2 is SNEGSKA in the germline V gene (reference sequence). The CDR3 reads CSARQGVDQPQHF. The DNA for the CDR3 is TGCAGTGCTCGACAGGGGGTAGATCAGCCCCAGCATTTT.

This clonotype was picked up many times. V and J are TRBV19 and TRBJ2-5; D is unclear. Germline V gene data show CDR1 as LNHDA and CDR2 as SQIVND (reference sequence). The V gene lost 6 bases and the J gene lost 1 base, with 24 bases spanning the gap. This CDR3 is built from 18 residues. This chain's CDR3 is CASSAWTANLGIQETQYF. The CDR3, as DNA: TGTGCCAGTAGCGCCTGGACCGCAAATCTGGGGATCCAAGAGACCCAGTACTTC.

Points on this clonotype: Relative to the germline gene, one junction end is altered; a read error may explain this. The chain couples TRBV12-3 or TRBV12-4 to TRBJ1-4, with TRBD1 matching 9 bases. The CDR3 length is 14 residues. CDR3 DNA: TGTGCCAGCAGTCGGGACAGGGCTAAAGAAAAACTGTTTTTT. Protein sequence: CASSRDRAKEKLFF.

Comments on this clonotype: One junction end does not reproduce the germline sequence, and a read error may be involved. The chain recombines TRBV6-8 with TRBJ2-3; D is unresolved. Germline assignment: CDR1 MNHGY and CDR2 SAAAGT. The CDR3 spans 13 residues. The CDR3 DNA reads TGTGCCGGCAGTTACTCCACCACAGATACGCAGTATTTT. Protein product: CAGSYSTTDTQYF.

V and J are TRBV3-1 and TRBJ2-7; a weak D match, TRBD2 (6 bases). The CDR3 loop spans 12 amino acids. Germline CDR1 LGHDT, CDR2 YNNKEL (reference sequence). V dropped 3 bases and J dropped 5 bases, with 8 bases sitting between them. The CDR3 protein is CASSHASDEQYF. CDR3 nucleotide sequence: TGTGCCAGCAGCCACGCTAGCGACGAGCAGTACTTC.

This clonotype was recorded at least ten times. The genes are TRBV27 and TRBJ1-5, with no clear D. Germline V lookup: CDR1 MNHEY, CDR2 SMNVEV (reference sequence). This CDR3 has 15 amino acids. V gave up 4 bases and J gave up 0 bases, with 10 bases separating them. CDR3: CASSYGVNSNQPQHF. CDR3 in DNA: TGTGCCAGCAGTTATGGGGTCAATAGCAATCAGCCCCAGCATTTT.

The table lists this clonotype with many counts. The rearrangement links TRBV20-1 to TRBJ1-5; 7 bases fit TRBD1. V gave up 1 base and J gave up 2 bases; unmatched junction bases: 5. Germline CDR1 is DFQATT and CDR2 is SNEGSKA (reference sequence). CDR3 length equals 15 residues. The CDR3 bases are TGCAGTGCTAGAGCTTATGACAGGGGCAATCAGCCCCAGCATTTT. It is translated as CSARAYDRGNQPQHF.

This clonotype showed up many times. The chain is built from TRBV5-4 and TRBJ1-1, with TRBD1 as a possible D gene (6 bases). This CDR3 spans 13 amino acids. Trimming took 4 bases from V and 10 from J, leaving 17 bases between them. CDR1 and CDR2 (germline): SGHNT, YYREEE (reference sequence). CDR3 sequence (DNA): TGTGCCAGCAGCGTAACAGGGTTGGAGAGAGCTTTCTTT. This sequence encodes CASSVTGLERAFF.

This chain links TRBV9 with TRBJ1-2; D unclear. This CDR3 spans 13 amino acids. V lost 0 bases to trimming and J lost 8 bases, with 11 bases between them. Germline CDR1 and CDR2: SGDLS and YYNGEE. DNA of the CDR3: TGTGCCAGCAGCGTAGTAGGAGGGCAAGGCTACACCTTC. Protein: CASSVVGGQGYTF.

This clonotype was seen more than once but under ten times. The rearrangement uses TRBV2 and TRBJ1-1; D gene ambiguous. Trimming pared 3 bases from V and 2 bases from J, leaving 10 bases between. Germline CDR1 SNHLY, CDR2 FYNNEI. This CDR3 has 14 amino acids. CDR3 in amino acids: CASSDTLPNTEAFF. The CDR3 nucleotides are TGTGCCAGCAGTGATACACTACCAAACACTGAAGCTTTCTTT. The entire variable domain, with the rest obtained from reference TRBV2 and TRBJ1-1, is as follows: EPEVTQTPSHQVTQMGQEVILRCVPISNHLYFYWYRQILGQKVEFLVSFYNNEISEKSEIFDDQFSVERPDGSNFTLKIRSTKLEDSAMYFCASSDTLPNTEAFFGQGTRLTVV.

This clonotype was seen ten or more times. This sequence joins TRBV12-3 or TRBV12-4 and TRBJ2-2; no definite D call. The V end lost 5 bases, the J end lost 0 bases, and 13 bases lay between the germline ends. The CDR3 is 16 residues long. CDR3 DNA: TGTGCCAGCAGTCCACCTAGGTGGGCGAACACCGGGGAGCTGTTTTTT. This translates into CASSPPRWANTGELFF.

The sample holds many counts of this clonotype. DNA of the CDR3: TGTGCCAGCAGCTTCGTAGACAGGGGGCCATCCTCCCTCTACGAGCAGTACTTC. This encodes CASSFVDRGPSSLYEQYF. The V and J genes are TRBV7-9 and TRBJ2-7; 10 positions agree with TRBD1. CDR3 length equals 18 residues. Germline V gene sequence: CDR1 SEHNR, CDR2 FQNEAQ (reference sequence). The J segment lost 3 bases and the V segment lost 3 bases, leaving 14 bases of the junction unmatched.

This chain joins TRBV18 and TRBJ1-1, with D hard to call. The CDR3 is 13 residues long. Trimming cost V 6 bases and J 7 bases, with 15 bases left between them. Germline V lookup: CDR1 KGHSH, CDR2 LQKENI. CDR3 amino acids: CASSNEKGSEAFF. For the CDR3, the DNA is TGTGCCAGCTCTAACGAAAAGGGCAGTGAAGCTTTCTTT.

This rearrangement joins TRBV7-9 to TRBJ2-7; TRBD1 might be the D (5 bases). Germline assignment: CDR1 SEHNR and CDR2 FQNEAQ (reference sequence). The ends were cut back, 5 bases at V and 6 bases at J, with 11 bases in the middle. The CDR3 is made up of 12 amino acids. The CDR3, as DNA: TGTGCCAGCAGCCCCGACAGACTCGAGCAGTACTTC. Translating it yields CASSPDRLEQYF.

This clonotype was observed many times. The chain's CDR3 is CASSPRDRGRTEAFF. CDR3 bases: TGTGCCAGCAGCCCCAGGGACAGGGGAAGAACTGAAGCTTTCTTT. V usage is TRBV7-2 and J usage is TRBJ1-1; TRBD1 matches 10 bases. The length of the CDR3 is 15 residues. With 5 bases clipped from V and 5 bases from J, the junction kept 8 bases outside the gene matches. Germline V CDR1 and CDR2: SGHTA, FQGNSA.

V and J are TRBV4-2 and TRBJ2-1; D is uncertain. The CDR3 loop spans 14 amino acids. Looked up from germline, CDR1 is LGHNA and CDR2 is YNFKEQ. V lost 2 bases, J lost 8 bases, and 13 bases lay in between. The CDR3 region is CASSQRTSVDEQFF. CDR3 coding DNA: TGTGCCAGCAGCCAACGGACCAGCGTCGATGAGCAGTTCTTC.